These 29 T cell receptor beta chains came from one sample sequenced in a study of CD8 T cells in Susac syndrome. With random hexamers, roughly 0.45 to 1 ug RNA was reverse transcribed. MiXCR, run by TCRdb on the immunoSEQ multiplex PCR reads, gives a single entry per CDR3 protein. The table lists fewer than 200,000 distinct CDR3 sequences, approximately 94% of them singletons. The sample was CD4+ T cells from PBMCs. The receptors originated from a human donor in good health.

CDR3 bases: TGTGCCACCAGCAGAGAGAAGGAGCCCGGGACAGCGCAGTTCTTC. As protein: CATSREKEPGTAQFF. The rearrangement links TRBV15 to TRBJ2-1; 7 bases line up with TRBD1. V shed 0 bases and J 12 bases; nucleotides not matched to a gene: 11. In germline, CDR1 is LNHNV, CDR2 YYDKDF (reference sequence). The CDR3 has 15 amino acids.

This rearrangement joins TRBV14 to TRBJ2-2; TRBD2 matches 7 bases. After removal of 6 bases from V and 7 bases from J, the junction contained 8 bases not matched to a gene. Germline V gene data show CDR1 as SGHDN and CDR2 as FVKESK. This CDR3 has 14 amino acids. The CDR3 sequence is CASSGGREIGELFF. CDR3 in DNA: TGTGCCAGCAGTGGCGGGAGAGAGATCGGGGAGCTGTTTTTT. The variable domain in full, completed from reference TRBV14 and TRBJ2-2, reads EAGVTQFPSHSVIEKGQTVTLRCDPISGHDNLYWYRRVMGKEIKFLLHFVKESKQDESGMPNNRFLAERTGGTYSTLKVQPAELEDSGVYFCASSGGREIGELFFGEGSRLTVL.

This clonotype turned up a few times. The V call is TRBV28, the J call TRBJ1-1; D might be TRBD1 (6 bases). Germline lookup yields CDR1 MDHEN and CDR2 SYDVKM. The CDR3 has 13 residues. V was shortened by 5 bases and J by 1 base, with 8 bases between the two germline ends. The CDR3 nucleotides read TGTGCCAGCAGTCAGGGGCGGAACACTGAAGCTTTCTTT. Translation: CASSQGRNTEAFF.

The CDR3 sequence: CAWSPPGRVEQPQHF. The CDR3 DNA is TGTGCCTGGAGTCCTCCGGGGAGGGTAGAGCAGCCCCAGCATTTT. V is TRBV30 and J is TRBJ1-5; D gene ambiguous. The germline V and J ends were trimmed by 2 bases and 7 bases, with 18 bases remaining between them. CDR1 is GTSNPN, CDR2 SVGIG, per germline (reference sequence). The CDR3 is 15 amino acids.

The J gene is TRBJ2-4, the V gene TRBV12-3 or TRBV12-4; D is uncertain. Trimming shortened V by 8 bases and J by 8 bases, and 16 bases separated the two germline ends. The CDR3 consists of 13 residues. The CDR3 protein is CASSGLRGDIQYF. The CDR3 DNA follows: TGTGCCAGCTCCGGGTTGAGAGGAGACATTCAGTACTTC.

The chain couples TRBV20-1 to TRBJ2-1, with a possible D match to TRBD2 (6 bases). The CDR3 totals 15 residues. The ends were cut back, 1 base at V and 4 bases at J, with 14 bases in the middle. CDR1 is DFQATT, CDR2 SNEGSKA, per germline (reference sequence). The CDR3 DNA sequence: TGCAGTGCTAGAGTTAGCGGACCGCTTTACAATGAGCAGTTCTTC. Its translation is CSARVSGPLYNEQFF.

Only one count was recorded for this clonotype. V usage is TRBV2 and J usage is TRBJ2-1; D not resolved. This CDR3 is 13 amino acids long. V was cut by 1 base and J by 9 bases, with 10 bases left in between. The V gene's germline CDR1 is SNHLY and CDR2 FYNNEI. CDR3 bases: TGTGCCAGCAGTGAAGTTAGGCAAGCTGAGCAGTTCTTC. It codes for CASSEVRQAEQFF.

The chain's CDR3 is CASSLLGPGNTEAFF. CDR3 in DNA: TGTGCCAGCAGTTTACTGGGACCGGGGAACACTGAAGCTTTCTTT. The chain has TRBV12-3 or TRBV12-4 and TRBJ1-1, with D perhaps matching TRBD1 (5 bases). V gave up 2 bases and J gave up 1 base, with 11 bases separating them. The CDR3 covers 15 residues.

This clonotype was observed a few times. The chain carries TRBV11-2 and TRBJ2-2; D uncertain. Germline assignment: CDR1 SGHAT and CDR2 FQNNGV. The length of the CDR3 is 12 residues. Deletions cut 4 bases from V and 3 bases from J, with 3 bases between. The DNA of the CDR3 is TGTGCCAGCAGCTCCTACACCGGGGAGCTGTTTTTT. Translated, it gives CASSSYTGELFF.

This clonotype is a singleton in its sample. V gene TRBV7-9 combines with J gene TRBJ2-3; D possibly matches TRBD1 or TRBD2 (5 bases each). V was pared by 5 bases and J by 6 bases, with 15 bases between. Per the germline V gene, CDR1 is SEHNR and CDR2 is FQNEAQ (reference sequence). The CDR3 totals 14 residues. The CDR3 reads CASSARDPRDTQYF. CDR3 nucleotide sequence: TGTGCCAGCAGCGCCCGGGACCCGAGGGATACGCAGTATTTT.

V is TRBV20-1 and J is TRBJ1-1; a weak D match, TRBD1 (5 bases). The CDR3 is made up of 13 amino acids. The V gene's germline CDR1 is DFQATT and CDR2 SNEGSKA (reference sequence). Trimming took off 1 base at V and 2 bases at J, with 8 bases between the two ends. Written as DNA, the CDR3 is TGCAGTGCTAGAGCGGGGGTTAACACTGAAGCTTTCTTT. This sequence encodes CSARAGVNTEAFF.

The chain recombines TRBV7-2 with TRBJ2-7, with TRBD1 identical over 10 bases. Germline CDR1 and CDR2: SGHTA and FQGNSA. The CDR3 loop spans 14 amino acids. After removal of 2 bases from V and 5 bases from J, the junction contained 3 bases not matched to a gene. CDR3 residues: CASSLWDRGHEQYF. CDR3 coding DNA: TGTGCCAGCAGCTTATGGGACAGGGGCCACGAGCAGTACTTC.

In DNA form, the CDR3 reads TGTGCCTGGAGTGTGCCTCCAACGAACACCGGGGAGCTGTTTTTT. This codes for CAWSVPPTNTGELFF. The chain employs TRBV30 and TRBJ2-2; D is unresolved. The CDR3 runs to 15 residues. Trimming cost V 0 bases and J 0 bases, with 8 bases left between them. Per germline, CDR1 GTSNPN and CDR2 SVGIG (reference sequence).

The chain recombines TRBV27 with TRBJ1-4; 9 nucleotides agree with TRBD1. The V segment lost 6 bases and the J segment 8 bases; nucleotides outside the gene matches: 7. The germline gives CDR1 MNHEY, CDR2 SMNVEV (reference sequence). This CDR3 spans 14 amino acids. CDR3 loop: CASSTGGFKEKLFF. CDR3 in DNA: TGTGCCAGCAGCACAGGGGGCTTCAAGGAAAAACTGTTTTTT. The full variable domain, in which reference TRBV27 and TRBJ1-4 provide the parts outside the CDR3, is EAQVTQNPRYLITVTGKKLTVTCSQNMNHEYMSWYRQDPGLGLRQIYYSMNVEVTDKGDVPEGYKVSRKEKRNFPLILESPSPNQTSLYFCASSTGGFKEKLFFGSGTQLSVL.

This clonotype was detected only once. The DNA of the CDR3 is TGTGCCAGCAGCTTTGGTGGTAATGAGCAGTACTTC. Translation gives CASSFGGNEQYF. The chain carries TRBV5-4 and TRBJ2-7; D is unclear. The CDR3 spans 12 residues. Germline CDR1 and CDR2: SGHNT and YYREEE (reference sequence). Trimming took 2 bases from V and 7 from J, leaving 10 bases between them.

The chain has TRBV30 and TRBJ2-1; no definite D call. Deletions cut 0 bases from V and 6 bases from J, with 15 bases between. This CDR3 has 15 amino acids. Per germline, CDR1 GTSNPN and CDR2 SVGIG (reference sequence). In nucleotides, the CDR3 is TGTGCCTGGAGTGTCCAAGCGCAGCCCCGCAATGAGCAGTTCTTC. Encoded protein: CAWSVQAQPRNEQFF.

The V call is TRBV12-3 or TRBV12-4, the J call TRBJ1-5; the match to TRBD1 covers 10 bases. Unmatched junction bases numbered 8, after V lost 5 bases and J lost 7 bases. There are 15 residues in the CDR3. The CDR3 here is CASSPGQGEGQPQHF. The CDR3, as DNA: TGTGCCAGCAGTCCCGGACAGGGGGAGGGGCAGCCCCAGCATTTT.

Of note for this clonotype: One end of the junction varies from germline; a read error may be responsible. The chain employs TRBV14 and TRBJ1-5, with unresolved D. The CDR3 consists of 12 residues. Germline CDR1 SGHDN, CDR2 FVKESK. The CDR3 nucleotides read TGTGCCAGCAGCCAAGGCAAGCAGCCCCAGCATTTT. Its translation: CASSQGKQPQHF.

V gene TRBV29-1 combines with J gene TRBJ2-1; 9 positions match TRBD2. The CDR3 extends over 12 amino acids. J gave up 10 bases and V 7 bases, and 8 bases lay outside the gene matches. Germline V lookup: CDR1 SQVTM, CDR2 ANQGSEA. CDR3 amino acids: CSANSGSEEQFF. The CDR3, as DNA: TGCAGCGCCAATAGCGGGAGCGAGGAGCAGTTCTTC.

The rearrangement uses TRBV7-2 and TRBJ2-1; a weak D match, TRBD2 (5 bases). The CDR3 runs to 16 residues. Trimming took 0 bases from V and 0 from J, leaving 9 bases between them. CDR1 is SGHTA, CDR2 FQGNSA, per germline. The CDR3 coding sequence is TGTGCCAGCAGCTTAGCGTCGGACTCCTCCTACAATGAGCAGTTCTTC. This gives the protein CASSLASDSSYNEQFF.

DNA of the CDR3: TGCAGTGTCCACCCGCGGGTAGGGGAAGGAGTAGCGGGACCCACAGATACGCAGTATTTT. The encoded protein is CSVHPRVGEGVAGPTDTQYF. The rearrangement joins TRBV20-1 to TRBJ2-3; TRBD2 agrees at 8 bases. The trim removed 7 bases at V and 2 bases at J, leaving 26 bases unmatched. This CDR3 is built from 20 residues. Germline CDR1 reads DFQATT; CDR2 reads SNEGSKA (reference sequence).

The chain recombines TRBV6-2 or TRBV6-3 with TRBJ2-7; no reliable D call. Germline CDR1 reads MNHEY; CDR2 reads SVGEGT. V lost 6 bases to trimming and J lost 4 bases, with 10 bases between them. The CDR3 contains 12 residues. CDR3 in DNA: TGTGCCAGCAGATACAACCTATACGAGCAGTACTTC. Its translation: CASRYNLYEQYF.

V and J are TRBV3-1 and TRBJ2-1, with TRBD2 matching 14 bases. The CDR3 has 16 amino acids. The germline gives CDR1 LGHDT, CDR2 YNNKEL (reference sequence). V lost 4 bases, J lost 12 bases, and 11 bases stayed unmatched. The CDR3 is CASSPSGLAGVDRQFF. In DNA form, the CDR3 reads TGTGCCAGCAGCCCCTCGGGACTAGCGGGAGTTGATCGGCAGTTCTTC.

This sequence joins TRBV28 and TRBJ2-3, with a weak D call TRBD2 (6 bases). CDR1 is MDHEN and CDR2 is SYDVKM in the germline V gene. The CDR3 has 15 residues. The V end lost 5 bases, the J end lost 4 bases, and 16 bases lay between the germline ends. DNA of the CDR3: TGTGCCAGCAGTCAACCCCAGGGCGGGGCAGATACGCAGTATTTT. Encoded protein: CASSQPQGGADTQYF.

The chain recombines TRBV28 with TRBJ2-7; the D is unclear. V was shortened by 2 bases and J by 4 bases, with 12 bases between the two germline ends. Germline lookup yields CDR1 MDHEN and CDR2 SYDVKM. The CDR3 is 14 residues long. The CDR3 DNA is TGTGCCAGCAGTTTAGCCCTAACTTCTTACGAGCAGTACTTC. Its translation is CASSLALTSYEQYF.

This chain links TRBV4-3 with TRBJ2-5; D perhaps matches TRBD2 (5 bases). With 0 bases removed from V and 5 bases from J, the gap between germline ends came to 7 bases. Germline V gives CDR1 LGHNA, CDR2 YSLEER. The CDR3 has 13 residues. CDR3 DNA: TGCGCCAGCAGCCAAGAGATAGCGGAGACCCAGTACTTC. This translates into CASSQEIAETQYF.

The chain recombines TRBV3-1 with TRBJ1-1; 7 bases fit TRBD1. This CDR3 contains 14 residues. Germline trimming cut 3 bases from V and 9 bases from J; bases unmatched to any gene: 10. Per the germline V gene, CDR1 is LGHDT and CDR2 is YNNKEL (reference sequence). This CDR3 is CASSQGTVGGKAFF. The DNA of the CDR3 is TGTGCCAGCAGCCAGGGGACAGTTGGTGGGAAAGCTTTCTTT.

The rearrangement joins TRBV27 to TRBJ2-7, with TRBD1 matching 7 bases. The CDR3 has 15 residues. The V gene end was trimmed by 2 bases and the J gene end by 3 bases; junction bases not matched to a gene: 7. CDR1 and CDR2 (germline): MNHEY, SMNVEV (reference sequence). The CDR3: CASSLKAGGHYEQYF. CDR3 DNA sequence: TGTGCCAGCAGTTTAAAGGCAGGGGGTCACTACGAGCAGTACTTC.

This chain connects TRBV3-1 to TRBJ2-1, with a tentative D call TRBD1 (6 bases). This CDR3 has 13 residues. CDR1 LGHDT and CDR2 YNNKEL come from the germline V gene (reference sequence). The V and J ends lost 1 base and 15 bases respectively, with 16 bases between them. Here the CDR3 reads CASSQGGPSGPFF. DNA for the CDR3: TGTGCCAGCAGCCAAGGGGGGCCCTCGGGCCCGTTCTTC.